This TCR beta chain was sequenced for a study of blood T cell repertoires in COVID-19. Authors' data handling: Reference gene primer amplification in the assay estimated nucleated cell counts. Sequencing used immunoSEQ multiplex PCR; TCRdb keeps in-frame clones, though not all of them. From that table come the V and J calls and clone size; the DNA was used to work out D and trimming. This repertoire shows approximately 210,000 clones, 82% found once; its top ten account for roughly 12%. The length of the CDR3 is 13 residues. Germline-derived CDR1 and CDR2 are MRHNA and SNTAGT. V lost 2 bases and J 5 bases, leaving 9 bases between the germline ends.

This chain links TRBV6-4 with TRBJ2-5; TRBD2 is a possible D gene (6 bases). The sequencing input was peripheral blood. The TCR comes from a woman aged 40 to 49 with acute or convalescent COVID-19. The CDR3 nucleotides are TGTGCCAGCAGTGACAACCGGGGGGAGACCCAGTACTTC. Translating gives CASSDNRGETQYF.